Below, one TCR beta chain is given with its context. This record belongs to a study of blood T cell repertoires in COVID-19. Germline V gene data show CDR1 as KGHDR and CDR2 as SFDVKD. This CDR3 region has 14 residues. V lost 6 bases, J lost 5 bases, and 6 bases stayed unmatched. Here immunoSEQ multiplex PCR was the method, and the copy in TCRdb shows in-frame clones only, minus some. The repertoire holds 150,000 to 200,000 clones, with approximately 86% as singletons. The V and J genes are TRBV24-1 and TRBJ2-5; TRBD2 matches at 9 bases. Specimen: peripheral blood. The receptor comes from a man in his fifties with active or convalescent COVID-19. The CDR3 loop is CATSRREGLETQYF. The CDR3 coding sequence is TGTGCCACCAGTCGGCGGGAGGGCCTCGAGACCCAGTACTTC.